The source of this T cell receptor (beta chain) is a study of blood T cell repertoires in COVID-19. Study context: Sites in the United States, Italy and Spain provided acute and convalescent COVID-19 samples. The cDNA or gDNA used as material had been derived from T cells, B-cell-depleted T cells, or PBMCs.

The CDR3 totals 16 residues. The germline CDR1 and CDR2 sequences are SGDLS and YYNGEE. V was clipped by 0 bases and J by 0 bases, with 11 bases between them. Original analysis: Amplified reference gene primers provided the basis for estimating nucleated cell counts. Sequencing was performed with immunoSEQ multiplex PCR; in TCRdb, only in-frame clones are kept and a portion is missing. D and trimming come from the DNA, and the V and J calls and clone size come from that table. Of around 200,000 clones detected, approximately 80% appear once; the ten largest clones hold 5.5% to 7.5%. Sequenced material: peripheral blood. This TCR was recovered from a human donor in a cohort sampled during active COVID-19. The chain uses TRBV9 and TRBJ2-3, with D possibly matching TRBD2 (5 bases). The CDR3 here is CASSVVQRFSTDTQYF. The DNA for the CDR3 is TGTGCCAGCAGCGTAGTTCAGCGGTTTAGCACAGATACGCAGTATTTT.